The present entry profiles one T cell receptor beta chain with its context. Antigen unknown. Germline V gives CDR1 DFQATT, CDR2 SNEGSKA (reference sequence). The CDR3 is 11 residues long. Trimming stripped 5 bases from V and 0 bases from J, with 4 bases between. In TCRdb, the reads were re-called with MiXCR into one record per CDR3 protein. The data contain hundreds of thousands of distinct CDR3 sequences, less than 40% of them singletons. The data stem from a study of T cell repertoires in cytomegalovirus infection. About the study: Public TCR beta signatures were indicative of both CMV infection and a matching HLA type. Findings of the study overall: Across the ex vivo response, the dominant clonotypes were HLA-C-restricted CMV-specific TCR beta clonotypes.

Here the sequenced sample was cultured CD8+ T cells from PBMCs, taken from culture after CMV antigen stimulation. The receptor comes from a human donor in good health (CMV status not recorded). Some clones in this sample may be carry-over from other donors' samples. The gene calls are TRBV20-1 and TRBJ1-1, with no clear D. Here the CDR3 reads CSAQMNTEAFF. CDR3 nucleotide sequence: TGCAGTGCTCAGATGAACACTGAAGCTTTCTTT.